Listed below are T cell receptor beta chains from one sample, sequenced in a study of metastatic and nonmetastatic thyroid tumors. TCRdb recomputed clones from the PCR reads via MiXCR. This sample has some 40,000 clones; around an eighth occur once, and the top ten carry 9.5%. Material: blood. The receptors were gathered from a female donor with papillary thyroid cancer or a benign thyroid nodule (not recorded which). Some clones in this sample may be carry-over from other donors' samples. Both conserved end residues are trimmed from each CDR3.

V	J	CDR3
TRBV2	TRBJ2-7	ASKDRGFYEQY
TRBV20-1	TRBJ2-3	SARDWLISTDTQY
TRBV5-4	TRBJ1-1	ASSRDSNTEAF
TRBV6-1	TRBJ1-6	ASSRTTDSPLH
TRBV30	TRBJ1-2	AWVTTTGDAYGYT
TRBV7-9	TRBJ2-2	ATPMGELTGELF
TRBV5-4	TRBJ1-1	ASSQRDFAEAF
TRBV12-3/TRBV12-4	TRBJ2-7	ASSHAGDAEQY
TRBV7-6	TRBJ2-3	ATRATFITDTQY
TRBV6-6	TRBJ2-5	ASSYRTSASKTQY
TRBV3-1	TRBJ2-7	ASSLRQGGKDYEQY
TRBV20-1	TRBJ1-5	SAPPGGADNQPQH
TRBV30	TRBJ2-1	AWSVSECLYNEQF
TRBV10-3	TRBJ2-2	AISENGNTGELF
TRBV11-2	TRBJ1-6	ASRVSSYNSPLH
TRBV12-3/TRBV12-4	TRBJ2-2	ASSFTVSNTGELF
TRBV20-1	TRBJ2-7	SARRQGSSYEQY
TRBV19	TRBJ2-1	ASSKGPGVAGIDEQF
TRBV27	TRBJ2-3	ASSLNPDYEQY
TRBV6-4	TRBJ2-3	ASSGTSTDTLY